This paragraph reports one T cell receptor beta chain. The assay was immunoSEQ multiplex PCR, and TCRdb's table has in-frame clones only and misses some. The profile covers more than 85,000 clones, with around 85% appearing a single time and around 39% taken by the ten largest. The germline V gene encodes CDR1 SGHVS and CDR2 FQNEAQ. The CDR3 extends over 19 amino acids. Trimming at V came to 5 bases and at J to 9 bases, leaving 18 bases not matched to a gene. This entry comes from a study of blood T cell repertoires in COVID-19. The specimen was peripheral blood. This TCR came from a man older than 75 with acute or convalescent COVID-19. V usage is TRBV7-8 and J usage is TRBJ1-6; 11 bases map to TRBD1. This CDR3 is CASSQARGTGGGGGSPLHF. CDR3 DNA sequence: TGTGCCAGCAGCCAAGCACGAGGGACAGGGGGAGGTGGGGGTTCACCCCTCCACTTT.